A selection of T cell receptor beta chains follows, all from one sample in a study of cytomegalovirus exposure and HLA in healthy donors. Produced via immunoSEQ multiplex PCR; TCRdb's table is partial and in-frame only. The sample lists about 170,000 clones, roughly 81% seen once, with roughly 4.4% in the top ten. Sequences were obtained from PBMCs. Receptors were obtained from a woman between 18 and 29 years old in good health and CMV-seropositive. The CDR3 runs from the conserved cysteine through the conserved F or W. A D gene is named only where the DNA matches it firmly. Clone size appears in some rows only: once, few, many, or a class for an expanded clone.

j_call: TRBJ2-7
clone_size: NA
v_call: TRBV19
d_call: NA
cdr3_aa: CASSMGGGSEQYF
cdr3_nt: TGTGCCAGTAGTATGGGCGGAGGAAGCGAGCAGTACTTC

j_call: TRBJ1-2
clone_size: NA
v_call: TRBV6-5
d_call: NA
cdr3_aa: CASSAADNYGYTF
cdr3_nt: TGTGCCAGCAGTGCGGCAGACAACTATGGCTACACCTTC

j_call: TRBJ2-3
clone_size: NA
v_call: TRBV7-6
d_call: TRBD1
cdr3_aa: CASSLRQGADTQYF
cdr3_nt: TGTGCCAGCAGCCTGAGACAGGGAGCAGATACGCAGTATTTT

j_call: TRBJ2-5
clone_size: NA
v_call: TRBV27
d_call: TRBD1
cdr3_aa: CASSSYLRDSRETQYF
cdr3_nt: TGTGCCAGCAGTTCTTACCTCCGGGACAGCCGAGAGACCCAGTACTTC

j_call: TRBJ2-5
clone_size: NA
v_call: TRBV30
d_call: TRBD2
cdr3_aa: CAWSGSGLAGGRPWYF
cdr3_nt: TGTGCCTGGAGTGGTTCCGGGCTAGCGGGGGGCCGACCATGGTACTTC

j_call: TRBJ2-5
clone_size: NA
v_call: TRBV5-6
d_call: TRBD1
cdr3_aa: CASSPTGQETQYF
cdr3_nt: TGTGCCAGCAGCCCGACAGGGCAAGAGACCCAGTACTTC

j_call: TRBJ2-3
clone_size: NA
v_call: TRBV4-3
d_call: TRBD2
cdr3_aa: CASSQEKRGYTDTQYF
cdr3_nt: TGCGCCAGCAGCCAAGAGAAGCGGGGGTACACAGATACGCAGTATTTT

j_call: TRBJ1-2
clone_size: NA
v_call: TRBV2
d_call: NA
cdr3_aa: CASSEIRDYGYTF
cdr3_nt: TGTGCCAGCAGTGAAATCCGGGACTATGGCTACACCTTC

j_call: TRBJ2-7
clone_size: NA
v_call: TRBV18
d_call: NA
cdr3_aa: CASSPSGRVGQSSYEQYF
cdr3_nt: TGTGCCAGCTCACCATCGGGCAGAGTAGGACAGAGCTCCTACGAGCAGTACTTC

j_call: TRBJ2-3
clone_size: NA
v_call: TRBV6-4
d_call: TRBD1
cdr3_aa: CASSQDRGTDTQYF
cdr3_nt: TGTGCCAGCAGTCAGGACAGGGGAACAGATACGCAGTATTTT

j_call: TRBJ2-7
clone_size: few
v_call: TRBV5-4
d_call: NA
cdr3_aa: CASSGGSVGYEQYF
cdr3_nt: TGTGCCAGCAGCGGGGGGTCAGTCGGCTACGAGCAGTACTTC

j_call: TRBJ1-6
clone_size: NA
v_call: TRBV7-9
d_call: NA
cdr3_aa: CASSQAGSSPLHF
cdr3_nt: TGTGCCAGCAGCCAGGCAGGATCCTCACCCCTCCACTTT

j_call: TRBJ1-5
clone_size: NA
v_call: TRBV23-1
d_call: NA
cdr3_aa: CASPLREGNQPQHF
cdr3_nt: TGCGCCAGCCCTCTTCGGGAGGGCAATCAGCCCCAGCATTTT

j_call: TRBJ2-5
clone_size: NA
v_call: TRBV19
d_call: NA
cdr3_aa: CASSTRGQETQYF
cdr3_nt: TGTGCCAGTAGTACCAGGGGCCAAGAGACCCAGTACTTC

j_call: TRBJ2-2
clone_size: NA
v_call: TRBV4-3
d_call: NA
cdr3_aa: CASSQDSQRIGELFF
cdr3_nt: TGCGCCAGCAGCCAAGATAGTCAGAGGATCGGGGAGCTGTTTTTT